A single sample gave rise to the 32 T cell receptor beta chains below, sequenced in a study of blood T cells in healthy people across ages. Using a J-beta primer mix together with a sample-barcoded 5' primer, a second PCR was run for roughly 7 to 12 cycles. TCRdb reprocessed the 5' RACE reads via MiXCR and lists one record per CDR3 protein. The sample holds over 600,000 distinct CDR3 sequences, just over 55% seen once. Sequenced input: blood. The receptors stem from a man in his forties or fifties in good health.

The rearrangement uses TRBV12-3 or TRBV12-4 and TRBJ2-7; D may be TRBD2 (6 bases). With 4 bases removed from V and 4 bases from J, the gap between germline ends came to 17 bases. The CDR3 has 15 residues. DNA for the CDR3: TGTGCCAGCAGTTCCATAGAGTGGAGGGAATACGAGCAGTACTTC. Translating it yields CASSSIEWREYEQYF.

J is TRBJ2-6 and V is TRBV10-3; tentatively, D is TRBD1 (6 bases). CDR1 is ENHRY and CDR2 is SYGVKD in the germline V gene. This CDR3 has 14 residues. V lost 6 bases to trimming and J lost 3 bases, with 9 bases between them. DNA for the CDR3: TGTGCCATCAGAGCAGGGGTTGGGGCCAACGTCCTGACTTTC. It yields the protein CAIRAGVGANVLTF.

This clonotype has more than one count but fewer than ten. The rearrangement uses TRBV4-1 and TRBJ2-7; TRBD2 agrees at 9 bases. The germline gives CDR1 MGHRA, CDR2 YSYEKL. The trim removed 0 bases at V and 9 bases at J, leaving 9 bases unmatched. The CDR3 runs 15 residues. The CDR3 DNA reads as TGCGCCAGCAGCCAAGAACCGGCTAGCGGGATTCTGCAGTACTTC. Protein sequence: CASSQEPASGILQYF.

The rearrangement uses TRBV20-1 and TRBJ1-1; D perhaps matches TRBD1 (6 bases). V was cut by 1 base and J by 6 bases, with 9 bases left in between. Germline-derived CDR1 and CDR2 are DFQATT and SNEGSKA (reference sequence). The CDR3 consists of 12 residues. The CDR3 DNA sequence: TGCAGTGCTAGAGTGGGGGCGTCTGAAGCTTTCTTT. Its translation is CSARVGASEAFF.

This rearrangement joins TRBV29-1 to TRBJ2-1; D remains unclear. Germline V gene lookup returns CDR1 SQVTM and CDR2 ANQGSEA. This CDR3 region has 14 residues. Trimming cost V 4 bases and J 8 bases, with 18 bases left between them. The CDR3 loop reads CSVVGGEPNYEQFF. DNA for the CDR3: TGCAGCGTTGTGGGTGGTGAACCCAACTATGAGCAGTTCTTC.

Details on this clonotype: This sequence may be a read error, since a much larger clone differs from it by one base. The V gene is TRBV20-1, the J gene TRBJ2-4, with 9 bases lining up with TRBD1. The CDR3 spans 17 residues. Germline lookup yields CDR1 DFQATT and CDR2 SNEGSKA (reference sequence). V trimming: 3 bases; J trimming: 9 bases; junction bases outside the gene matches: 18. CDR3 coding DNA: TGCAGTGCTAGGCCCCAGGGACAGGGAACTCTCGGAAGCATTCAGTACTTC. This encodes CSARPQGQGTLGSIQYF.

This chain joins TRBV7-9 and TRBJ2-1, with TRBD2 matching 12 bases. The V segment lost 10 bases and the J segment 5 bases; nucleotides outside the gene matches: 9. Germline V gene data show CDR1 as SEHNR and CDR2 as FQNEAQ (reference sequence). This CDR3 contains 15 residues. In DNA, the CDR3 is TGTGCCATCTCTAGCGGGAGGGCGGTGGACAATGAGCAGTTCTTC. Amino acid sequence: CAISSGRAVDNEQFF.

This chain uses TRBV28 with TRBJ1-6; D is undetermined. V lost 6 bases and J 2 bases, leaving 14 bases between the germline ends. The CDR3 runs 16 residues. CDR1 and CDR2 from the germline V gene are MDHEN and SYDVKM. The CDR3 loop is CASRKEVRAYNSPLHF. Written as DNA, the CDR3 is TGTGCCAGCAGGAAAGAGGTCAGAGCCTATAATTCACCCCTCCACTTT.

The V call is TRBV2, the J call TRBJ2-5; the match to TRBD1 covers 10 bases. Trimming cost V 5 bases and J 2 bases; bases outside gene matches: 11. The CDR3 runs 17 residues. Per the germline V gene, CDR1 is SNHLY and CDR2 is FYNNEI. The CDR3 is CASSRDRGSGPQETQYF. The CDR3 DNA follows: TGTGCCAGCAGTAGGGACAGGGGCTCCGGCCCTCAAGAGACCCAGTACTTC.

The chain uses TRBV9 and TRBJ1-2; tentatively, D is TRBD1 (6 bases). Germline V gene lookup returns CDR1 SGDLS and CDR2 YYNGEE. This CDR3 has 15 residues. The germline V and J ends were trimmed by 4 bases and 7 bases, with 20 bases remaining between them. The CDR3 region has the DNA TGTGCCAGCAGCCCCCGACCGAAGACCAGGGGTGGCTACACCTTC. Amino acids: CASSPRPKTRGGYTF.

This clonotype has only a few counts. CDR3 sequence (DNA): TGCAGCGTTGTTGGGGCTGGGGCCAACGTCCTGACTTTC. Amino acid sequence: CSVVGAGANVLTF. The chain is built from TRBV29-1 and TRBJ2-6; D unresolved. This CDR3 is built from 13 residues. The ends were cut back, 4 bases at V and 2 bases at J, with 6 bases in the middle. CDR1 SQVTM and CDR2 ANQGSEA come from the germline V gene.

This chain links TRBV20-1 with TRBJ2-3; 7 bases map to TRBD2. The V and J ends lost 3 bases and 2 bases, in that order; junction bases with no gene match: 5. The length of the CDR3 is 14 residues. The germline V gene has CDR1 DFQATT and CDR2 SNEGSKA (reference sequence). The CDR3 nucleotides read TGCAGTGCTAGCGGAGCGGGATTCACAGATACGCAGTATTTT. As protein: CSASGAGFTDTQYF.

This clonotype was seen more than once but under ten times. This CDR3 is CSASYVSSYEQYF. In nucleotides, the CDR3 is TGCAGTGCTAGTTACGTCAGCTCCTACGAGCAGTACTTC. The rearrangement uses TRBV20-1 and TRBJ2-7; D call uncertain. V gave up 3 bases and J gave up 0 bases, with 9 bases separating them. The germline CDR1 and CDR2 sequences are DFQATT and SNEGSKA (reference sequence). This CDR3 spans 13 amino acids.

The chain is built from TRBV5-1 and TRBJ2-5, with TRBD2 identical over 11 bases. The V segment lost 4 bases and the J segment 1 base; nucleotides outside the gene matches: 3. Germline V CDR1 and CDR2: SGHRS, YFSETQ. This CDR3 has 15 amino acids. CDR3 DNA: TGCGCCAGCAGCAATAGCGGGGGGGCCCAAGAGACCCAGTACTTC. Its translation is CASSNSGGAQETQYF.

About this clonotype: This may come from a read error, since a much larger clone is one base off. V and J are TRBV13 and TRBJ2-7; 9 nucleotides agree with TRBD1. The CDR3 spans 15 residues. CDR1 and CDR2 from the germline V gene are PRHDT and FYEKMQ (reference sequence). CDR3 residues: CAGSLSGQGMGEQYF. CDR3 in DNA: TGTGCCGGCAGCTTATCGGGACAGGGAATGGGCGAGCAGTACTTC.

This clonotype was counted only a few times. V and J are TRBV7-2 and TRBJ2-7, with TRBD2 matching 9 bases. After removal of 8 bases from V and 2 bases from J, the junction contained 4 bases not matched to a gene. The CDR3 spans 13 residues. CDR1 and CDR2 (germline): SGHTA, FQGNSA. The CDR3 region has the DNA TGTGCCAGCGCGACTAGCGGAGCCTACGAGCAGTACTTC. Its translation is CASATSGAYEQYF.

With respect to this clonotype: An end of the junction does not agree with germline; a read error may underlie this. The gene calls are TRBV7-3 and TRBJ2-6; 9 bases align to TRBD2. Germline CDR1 reads SGHTA; CDR2 reads FQGTGA. There are 22 residues in the CDR3. In DNA, the CDR3 is TGTGCCAGCAGCTTAGGCGGCCCTTCCATCCGCGGGAGGGGTACTGGGGCTAACGTCCTGACTTTC. Amino acid sequence: CASSLGGPSIRGRGTGANVLTF.

This clonotype was seen once. An end of the junction does not agree with germline; a read error may underlie this. J is TRBJ2-6 and V is TRBV7-2; TRBD2 agrees at 7 bases. There are 23 residues in the CDR3. Germline V lookup: CDR1 SGHTA, CDR2 FQGNSA. CDR3 sequence reads: CASSLECYGLAEVTFSGAIVLTF. CDR3 sequence (DNA): TGTGCCAGCAGCTTAGAGTGCTACGGCCTAGCGGAGGTAACATTCTCTGGGGCCATCGTCCTGACTTTC.

On this clonotype: With a much larger clone just one base away, this may be a read error. The chain carries TRBV6-5 and TRBJ1-2; 8 positions match TRBD1. This CDR3 has 14 residues. Germline trimming cut 5 bases from V and 1 base from J; bases unmatched to any gene: 3. CDR1 is MNHEY, CDR2 SVGAGI, per germline. The CDR3: CASSNRGCNYGYTF. The DNA of the CDR3 is TGTGCCAGCAGTAACAGGGGGTGTAACTATGGCTACACCTTC.

This clonotype has only a few counts. The V gene is TRBV4-2, the J gene TRBJ1-4; D unresolved. The CDR3 is 15 amino acids. V gave up 1 base and J gave up 8 bases, with 14 bases separating them. The germline gives CDR1 LGHNA, CDR2 YNFKEQ. The CDR3 nucleotides read TGTGCCAGCAGCCAAGCCCTTATGGCGGGGGAAAAACTGTTTTTT. Protein sequence: CASSQALMAGEKLFF.

Concerning this clonotype: One junction end disagrees with the germline gene, perhaps due to a read error. This chain links TRBV7-3 with TRBJ1-1; D may be TRBD1 (5 bases). The germline V gene encodes CDR1 SGHTA and CDR2 FQGTGA. CDR3 length: 15 residues. The CDR3 nucleotides read TGTGCCAACAGCTTACTGGGGCGGACGAACACTGAAGCTTTCTTT. It is translated as CANSLLGRTNTEAFF. Full variable domain (outside the CDR3, taken from reference TRBV7-3 and TRBJ1-1): GAGVSQTPSNKVTEKGKYVELRCDPISGHTALYWYRQSLGQGPEFLIYFQGTGAADDSGLPNDRFFAVRPEGSVSTLKIQRTERGDSAVYLCANSLLGRTNTEAFFGQGTRLTVV.

The chain is built from TRBV7-9 and TRBJ2-7; 9 bases align to TRBD1. Germline values: CDR1 SEHNR, CDR2 FQNEAQ (reference sequence). CDR3 length equals 15 residues. V trimming: 2 bases; J trimming: 0 bases; junction bases outside the gene matches: 2. CDR3 DNA sequence: TGTGCCAGCAGCTTAACGGGACAGGGCTCCTACGAGCAGTACTTC. This translates into CASSLTGQGSYEQYF. The complete variable domain, with remaining parts taken from reference TRBV7-9 and TRBJ2-7, reads DTGVSQNPRHKITKRGQNVTFRCDPISEHNRLYWYRQTLGQGPEFLTYFQNEAQLEKSRLLSDRFSAERPKGSFSTLEIQRTEQGDSAMYLCASSLTGQGSYEQYFGPGTRLTVT.

The J gene is TRBJ2-3, the V gene TRBV7-8; 7 positions match TRBD2. With 3 bases clipped from V and 2 bases from J, the junction kept 11 bases outside the gene matches. Germline loops: CDR1 SGHVS, CDR2 FQNEAQ. This CDR3 contains 17 residues. CDR3: CASSFRSSSGLTDTQYF. In DNA form, the CDR3 reads TGTGCCAGCAGCTTTAGGTCGTCTAGCGGACTCACAGATACGCAGTATTTT.

V usage is TRBV12-3 or TRBV12-4 and J usage is TRBJ1-1; D may be TRBD1 (5 bases). Trimming removed 7 bases from V and 7 bases from J, with 16 bases in between. The CDR3 has 13 residues. The CDR3 sequence is CASTLQVGSEAFF. As DNA, the CDR3 is TGTGCCAGCACCTTACAGGTAGGCAGTGAAGCTTTCTTT.

This clonotype turned up a few times. The chain uses TRBV12-3 or TRBV12-4 and TRBJ2-1; D gene uncertain. The CDR3 loop spans 11 amino acids. V gave up 5 bases and J gave up 9 bases, with 8 bases separating them. CDR3 loop: CASSDRSEQFF. The CDR3 DNA reads TGTGCCAGCAGTGATAGAAGTGAGCAGTTCTTC.

The chain has TRBV29-1 and TRBJ2-5, with unresolved D. The CDR3 spans 12 residues. V dropped 5 bases and J dropped 1 base, with 8 bases sitting between them. The germline CDR1 and CDR2 sequences are SQVTM and ANQGSEA. The DNA for the CDR3 is TGCAGCGTTCTCCCTGGCCAAGAGACCCAGTACTTC. It codes for CSVLPGQETQYF.

The chain combines TRBV24-1 with TRBJ2-3; 9 bases are shared with TRBD1. With V trimmed by 1 base and J by 4 bases, 11 bases remained unmatched. The CDR3 covers 18 residues. Germline CDR1 KGHDR, CDR2 SFDVKD. DNA for the CDR3: TGTGCCACCAGTGATTTCCCTATGGGACGGACAGGGGCAGATACGCAGTATTTT. As protein: CATSDFPMGRTGADTQYF.

This clonotype appeared once. The V and J genes are TRBV12-5 and TRBJ1-2; maybe TRBD1 (5 bases). Germline lookup yields CDR1 LGHNT and CDR2 FRNRAP. Deletions cut 6 bases from V and 8 bases from J, with 25 bases between. The CDR3 runs 16 residues. Here the CDR3 DNA reads TGTGCTAGTGGAGTGTTTATAGTCGCGGGGGACTTAGGCTACACCTTC. It yields the protein CASGVFIVAGDLGYTF.

This clonotype has only a few counts. The chain couples TRBV3-1 to TRBJ2-7, with D uncertain. Germline V gene data show CDR1 as LGHDT and CDR2 as YNNKEL (reference sequence). This CDR3 is built from 13 residues. V lost 1 base, J lost 3 bases, and 7 bases lay in between. CDR3 sequence reads: CASSQGVSYEQYF. CDR3 nucleotides: TGTGCCAGCAGCCAAGGGGTCAGCTACGAGCAGTACTTC.

This chain uses TRBV14 with TRBJ2-7; D uncertain. This CDR3 region has 12 residues. V was shortened by 2 bases and J by 4 bases, with 6 bases between the two germline ends. Germline V gene lookup returns CDR1 SGHDN and CDR2 FVKESK. CDR3 coding DNA: TGTGCCAGCAGCCAACGCCCATACGAGCAGTACTTC. Translating gives CASSQRPYEQYF.

The chain combines TRBV28 with TRBJ2-5; TRBD1 matches 9 bases. The tail of the sequence fits TRBJ2-7 better, so the J call may be wrong. The CDR3 is 13 amino acids. Per the germline V gene, CDR1 is MDHEN and CDR2 is SYDVKM. CDR3 nucleotide sequence: TGTGCCAGCAGACAACAGGGGGCCCTCGAGCAGTACTTC. Its translation: CASRQQGALEQYF.

V usage is TRBV9 and J usage is TRBJ2-4; tentatively, D is TRBD2 (6 bases). The end of the DNA is better explained by TRBJ2-7, so the J call may be wrong. Germline CDR1 and CDR2: SGDLS and YYNGEE. CDR3 size: 15 residues. The CDR3 reads CASSVGLGSYHEQYF. The CDR3 nucleotides are TGTGCCAGCAGCGTAGGTCTCGGGAGTTACCACGAGCAGTACTTC.